Listed here are 5 T cell receptor beta chains from one sample, sequenced in a study of CD8+CD57+ T cells in acquired aplastic anemia. The template for TCR beta VDJ and CDR3 sequence profiling was genomic DNA. TCRdb reprocessed the reads via MiXCR and lists one record per CDR3 protein. The sample has about 160,000 distinct CDR3 sequences, under 55% seen once. Before being chosen for sequencing, patients had shown CD8+CD57+ cell expansion by flow cytometry. Sequencing was performed on sorted CD4+, CD8+, or CD8+CD57+ T cells (not recorded which) from PBMCs. The receptors shown here come from a human donor with aplastic anemia.

Concerning this clonotype itself: Since no conserved phenylalanine or tryptophan closes the CDR3, a read error is the likely cause. V and J are TRBV7-2 and TRBJ2-2, with TRBD2 as a possible D gene (6 bases). CDR1 and CDR2 (germline): SGHTA, FQGNSA. CDR3 length equals 13 residues. With 4 bases removed from V and 4 bases from J, the gap between germline ends came to 7 bases. The CDR3 here is CASSWRGTGELFS. CDR3 bases: TGTGCCAGCAGCTGGAGGGGCACCGGGGAGCTGTTTTCT.

Ten or more counts support this clonotype. The CDR3 is CASSEGGSGANVLTF. CDR3 DNA: TGTGCCAGCAGTGAGGGGGGGTCTGGGGCCAACGTCCTGACTTTC. V and J are TRBV25-1 and TRBJ2-6, with 7 bases that match TRBD2. The germline CDR1 and CDR2 sequences are MGHDK and SYGVNS. Trimming removed 3 bases from V and 1 base from J; junction bases left unmatched: 0. This CDR3 has 15 amino acids. The variable domain in full, with the rest retrieved from reference TRBV25-1 and TRBJ2-6, is EADIYQTPRYLVIGTGKKITLECSQTMGHDKMYWYQQDPGMELHLIHYSYGVNSTEKGDLSSESTVSRIRTEHFPLTLESARPSHTSQYLCASSEGGSGANVLTFGAGSRLTVL.

Concerning this clonotype itself: A read error is possible here, since a much larger clone lies one base away. The chain links TRBV6-1 to TRBJ2-3, with D maybe TRBD2 (7 bases). V lost 9 bases, J lost 9 bases, and 19 bases lay in between. Germline V gives CDR1 MNHNS, CDR2 SASEGT. The CDR3 runs to 13 residues. The CDR3 DNA reads as TGTGCCAGAACCACACCCGGCGGGGGCACGCAGTATTTT. This codes for CARTTPGGGTQYF.

This clonotype was detected once. Just one base apart from a much larger clone, this may be a read error. V usage is TRBV11-2 and J usage is TRBJ1-6; D is perhaps TRBD1 (6 bases). Trimming removed 4 bases at V and 3 bases at J, with 19 bases between. In germline, CDR1 is SGHAT, CDR2 FQNNGV. The length of the CDR3 is 18 residues. This CDR3 reads CASSSFRPGARYNSPLHF. The CDR3 DNA is TGTGCCAGCAGCTCATTTCGGCCAGGGGCTCGCTATAATTCACCCCTCCACTTT. Full variable domain (missing parts from reference TRBV11-2 and TRBJ1-6): EAGVAQSPRYKIIEKRQSVAFWCNPISGHATLYWYQQILGQGPKLLIQFQNNGVVDDSQLPKDRFSAERLKGVDSTLKIQPAKLEDSAVYLCASSSFRPGARYNSPLHFGNGTRLTVT.

The V and J genes are TRBV2 and TRBJ2-7, with D uncertain. Per germline, CDR1 SNHLY and CDR2 FYNNEI. The CDR3 spans 15 residues. V shed 5 bases and J shed 3 bases, with 17 bases lying between them. As DNA, the CDR3 is TGTGCCAGCAGTTACTACAGCACTCAGGACTACGAGCAGTACTTC. Translation gives CASSYYSTQDYEQYF.